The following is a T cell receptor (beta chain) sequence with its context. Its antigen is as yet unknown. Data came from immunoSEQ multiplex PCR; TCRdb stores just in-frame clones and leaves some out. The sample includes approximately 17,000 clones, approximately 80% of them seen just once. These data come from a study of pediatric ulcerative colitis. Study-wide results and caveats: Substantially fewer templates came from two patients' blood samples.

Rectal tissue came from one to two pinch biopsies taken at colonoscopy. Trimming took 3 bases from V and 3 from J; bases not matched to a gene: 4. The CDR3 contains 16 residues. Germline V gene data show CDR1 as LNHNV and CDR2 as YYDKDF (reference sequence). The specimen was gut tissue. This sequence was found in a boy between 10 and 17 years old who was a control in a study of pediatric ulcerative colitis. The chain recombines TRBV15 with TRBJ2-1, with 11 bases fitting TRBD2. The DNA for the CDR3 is TGTGCCACCAGCAGTAGGGGACTAGCGGTCTACAATGAGCAGTTCTTC. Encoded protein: CATSSRGLAVYNEQFF.